The 26 T cell receptor beta chains given below trace back to one sample, sequenced in a study of long-term antiretroviral therapy in people with HIV. Version v3.0 of the immunoSEQ assay ran at survey level. Clones were read by immunoSEQ multiplex PCR, and TCRdb kept only the in-frame ones, dropping some. The sample consists of about 43,000 clones, around nine tenths of them appearing once. The material was unsorted PBMCs, obtained 0.1 years before starting antiretroviral therapy. All receptors derive from a woman between 50 and 59 years old with HIV.

The chain joins TRBV11-2 to TRBJ2-2; 7 bases are shared with TRBD2. The CDR3 sequence is 16 residues long. Germline V gene lookup returns CDR1 SGHAT and CDR2 FQNNGV. J was trimmed by 0 bases and V by 4 bases; bases with no gene match: 5. The CDR3 loop is CASSYHGGTNTGELFF. The CDR3 DNA sequence: TGTGCCAGCAGCTACCACGGGGGGACGAACACCGGGGAGCTGTTTTTT.

V gene TRBV7-9 combines with J gene TRBJ1-2; D gene unclear. This CDR3 contains 15 residues. The germline V gene encodes CDR1 SEHNR and CDR2 FQNEAQ (reference sequence). Trimming pared 1 base from V and 3 bases from J, leaving 12 bases between. As DNA, the CDR3 is TGTGCCAGCAGCTTAGTCGGCGTACCGGACTATGGCTACACCTTC. Translation gives CASSLVGVPDYGYTF.

The gene calls are TRBV5-4 and TRBJ1-5, with D possibly TRBD1 on 6 matching bases. In germline, CDR1 is SGHNT, CDR2 YYREEE (reference sequence). Trimming pared 4 bases from V and 7 bases from J, leaving 12 bases between. This CDR3 is built from 13 residues. This chain's CDR3 is CASSTRGGQPQHF. The CDR3 DNA is TGTGCCAGCAGCACCAGGGGAGGCCAGCCCCAGCATTTT.

The V gene is TRBV5-5, the J gene TRBJ2-5; TRBD1 agrees at 10 bases. CDR3 length: 16 residues. Germline V CDR1 and CDR2: SGHKS, YYEKEE (reference sequence). V was pared by 0 bases and J by 4 bases, with 6 bases of the junction left unmatched. The CDR3 nucleotides read TGTGCCAGCAGCTTGGGGGACAGGGGCCCTAGAGAGACCCAGTACTTC. Residues: CASSLGDRGPRETQYF.

V usage is TRBV7-2 and J usage is TRBJ1-5, with D hard to call. Per the germline V gene, CDR1 is SGHTA and CDR2 is FQGNSA. V was shortened by 5 bases and J by 11 bases, with 16 bases between the two germline ends. The CDR3 extends over 13 amino acids. Here the CDR3 reads CASSPRPFGAQHF. CDR3 in DNA: TGTGCCAGCAGCCCCCGTCCGTTTGGAGCCCAGCATTTT. Complete variable domain (other parts from reference TRBV7-2 and TRBJ1-5): GAGVSQSPSNKVTEKGKDVELRCDPISGHTALYWYRQSLGQGLEFLIYFQGNSAPDKSGLPSDRFSAERTGGSVSTLTIQRTQQEDSAVYLCASSPRPFGAQHFGDGTRLSIL.

The chain combines TRBV7-9 with TRBJ2-3, with TRBD2 identical over 7 bases. Trimming took 5 bases from V and 6 from J; bases not matched to a gene: 8. Germline CDR1 is SEHNR and CDR2 is FQNEAQ (reference sequence). The CDR3 has 14 residues. DNA of the CDR3: TGTGCCAGCAGCCCTGATGGACTAGGTGATACGCAGTATTTT. Its protein is CASSPDGLGDTQYF.

V and J are TRBV1 and TRBJ1-2; the DNA was not compared with TRBD1, the D call given in the table. TRBV1 is a pseudogene segment. The CDR3 is 17 amino acids. CDR3 DNA sequence: TGCACCAGCAGCCAAGACCCCGCAGGTTCCCGATCGTATGGCTACACCTTC. This encodes CTSSQDPAGSRSYGYTF.

This chain connects TRBV29-1 to TRBJ2-7; weak D call: TRBD2 (5 bases). Trimming cost V 3 bases and J 3 bases, with 15 bases left between them. Germline values: CDR1 SQVTM, CDR2 ANQGSEA. The CDR3 is made up of 14 amino acids. The CDR3 nucleotides read TGCAGCGTTGATTCAGGAGGAAAGGGCTACGAGCAGTACTTC. It specifies CSVDSGGKGYEQYF.

Only a few counts were recorded for this clone. This rearrangement joins TRBV7-6 to TRBJ2-7, with D unclear. Germline V gene lookup returns CDR1 SGHVS and CDR2 FNYEAQ. V lost 5 bases and J lost 5, with 13 bases in between. The CDR3 runs 13 residues. The CDR3 nucleotides read TGTGCCAGCAGCCCAATGGTCCGGGACGAGCAGTACTTC. Its translation is CASSPMVRDEQYF.

J is TRBJ2-5 and V is TRBV11-2; 7 bases map to TRBD2. Unmatched junction bases numbered 4, after V lost 5 bases and J lost 1 base. Germline values: CDR1 SGHAT, CDR2 FQNNGV. This CDR3 contains 14 residues. The CDR3 DNA reads as TGTGCCAGCAGCCCCCCTAGCGGCCAAGAGACCCAGTACTTC. Protein product: CASSPPSGQETQYF.

This chain uses TRBV9 with TRBJ2-7; D uncertain. The CDR3 runs to 13 residues. Trimming removed 3 bases from V and 5 bases from J, with 12 bases in between. CDR1 is SGDLS and CDR2 is YYNGEE in the germline V gene. In nucleotides, the CDR3 is TGTGCCAGCAGCGAAGACGGTCTTGACGAGCAGTACTTC. Its protein is CASSEDGLDEQYF.

This chain links TRBV5-1 with TRBJ2-7; 9 positions agree with TRBD1. Trimming at V came to 4 bases and at J to 3 bases, leaving 8 bases not matched to a gene. Germline V CDR1 and CDR2: SGHRS, YFSETQ. This CDR3 region has 15 residues. Here the CDR3 DNA reads TGCGCCAGCAGCGAACCTGGGACAGGGCTCTACGAGCAGTACTTC. Translating gives CASSEPGTGLYEQYF.

The chain employs TRBV29-1 and TRBJ2-3; the match to TRBD2 covers 8 bases. The V segment lost 0 bases and the J segment 5 bases; nucleotides outside the gene matches: 13. The CDR3 spans 17 residues. CDR1 is SQVTM, CDR2 ANQGSEA, per germline. CDR3 coding DNA: TGCAGCGTTGAAGATTGGGGCGGGGGGCAGGATCAAGATACGCAGTATTTT. Its protein is CSVEDWGGGQDQDTQYF.

This clone has just one count. The genes are TRBV5-8 and TRBJ1-2, with 7 bases aligning to TRBD1. V lost 4 bases and J lost 1; bases outside the gene matches: 10. The CDR3 is made up of 16 amino acids. Germline assignment: CDR1 SGHTS and CDR2 YDEGEE. This chain's CDR3 is CASSRSAGGLNYGYTF. The CDR3 region has the DNA TGTGCCAGCAGCCGTTCCGCAGGGGGGCTTAACTATGGCTACACCTTC.

The chain employs TRBV12-5 and TRBJ2-7, with TRBD2 as a possible D gene (6 bases). The V end lost 3 bases, the J end lost 6 bases, and 12 bases lay between the germline ends. Germline V gene lookup returns CDR1 LGHNT and CDR2 FRNRAP. The CDR3 totals 13 residues. CDR3 nucleotides: TGTGCTAGTGGTTTAACGGGAGCTCCCGAGCAGTACTTC. It yields the protein CASGLTGAPEQYF.

The J gene is TRBJ1-2, the V gene TRBV4-1; TRBD1 agrees at 9 bases. CDR3 length equals 14 residues. Germline V lookup: CDR1 MGHRA, CDR2 YSYEKL. The J segment lost 7 bases and the V segment lost 6 bases, leaving 9 bases of the junction unmatched. CDR3 protein: CASRLGQGGGGYTF. CDR3 in DNA: TGCGCCAGCAGACTGGGACAGGGAGGCGGTGGCTACACCTTC.

In its sample, this clone was seen once. V is TRBV28 and J is TRBJ1-4; D is unclear. Germline V gives CDR1 MDHEN, CDR2 SYDVKM. V dropped 3 bases and J dropped 0 bases, with 8 bases sitting between them. The CDR3 runs to 15 residues. The CDR3 protein is CASSLSVATNEKLFF. CDR3 DNA: TGTGCCAGCAGTTTGTCAGTTGCAACTAATGAAAAACTGTTTTTT.

As DNA, the CDR3 is TGTGCCAGCAGCCGGGACACTACCTACGAGCAGTACTTC. Translated, it gives CASSRDTTYEQYF. V and J are TRBV7-9 and TRBJ2-7, with D possibly matching TRBD1 (6 bases). Per the germline V gene, CDR1 is SEHNR and CDR2 is FQNEAQ (reference sequence). The CDR3 covers 13 residues. Trimming took 5 bases from V and 2 from J, leaving 10 bases between them.

This clone was counted only a few times. The V gene is TRBV18, the J gene TRBJ2-7, with 10 nucleotides matching TRBD1. Germline trimming cut 5 bases from V and 5 bases from J; bases unmatched to any gene: 9. CDR1 and CDR2 (germline): KGHSH, LQKENI. This CDR3 contains 15 residues. The CDR3 region has the DNA TGTGCCAGCTCAATACCGGGGACAGGGGTCCACGAGCAGTACTTC. Its protein product is CASSIPGTGVHEQYF.

The chain uses TRBV19 and TRBJ1-1; D unresolved. This CDR3 has 13 amino acids. Trimming removed 5 bases at V and 0 bases at J, with 7 bases between. Germline CDR1 LNHDA, CDR2 SQIVND (reference sequence). The CDR3: CASSPRVNTEAFF. CDR3 nucleotide sequence: TGTGCCAGTAGTCCTCGGGTGAACACTGAAGCTTTCTTT.

This chain connects TRBV27 to TRBJ1-4; D unclear. Trimming took off 3 bases at V and 4 bases at J, with 12 bases between the two ends. The CDR3 consists of 15 residues. Germline V gene sequence: CDR1 MNHEY, CDR2 SMNVEV (reference sequence). The CDR3 nucleotides read TGTGCCAGCAGTTTCCGTGGGATTCGTAATGAAAAACTGTTTTTT. Its protein is CASSFRGIRNEKLFF.

Of note for this clone: The junction departs from the called germline gene at one end, perhaps through a read error. This chain links TRBV6-5 with TRBJ2-2; D possibly corresponds to TRBD2 (6 bases). CDR1 and CDR2 from the germline V gene are MNHEY and SVGAGI. The CDR3 is made up of 15 amino acids. The CDR3 coding sequence is TGTGCCAGCAGCCCCCCCCTAGCGAATACCGGGGAGCTGTTTTTT. This encodes CASSPPLANTGELFF.

This sequence joins TRBV7-9 and TRBJ2-2; maybe TRBD1 (5 bases). The CDR3 contains 16 residues. The germline V and J ends were trimmed by 1 base and 1 base, with 10 bases remaining between them. Germline V CDR1 and CDR2: SEHNR, FQNEAQ (reference sequence). The CDR3 protein is CASSLVAGQNTGELFF. CDR3 nucleotide sequence: TGTGCCAGCAGCTTAGTTGCCGGACAGAACACCGGGGAGCTGTTTTTT. The variable domain in full, with the rest retrieved from reference TRBV7-9 and TRBJ2-2, is DTGVSQNPRHKITKRGQNVTFRCDPISEHNRLYWYRQTLGQGPEFLTYFQNEAQLEKSRLLSDRFSAERPKGSFSTLEIQRTEQGDSAMYLCASSLVAGQNTGELFFGEGSRLTVL.

This chain links TRBV15 with TRBJ2-1, with unresolved D. From germline, CDR1 is LNHNV and CDR2 YYDKDF (reference sequence). The germline V and J ends were trimmed by 1 base and 4 bases, with 8 bases remaining between them. The CDR3 is 14 amino acids. The CDR3 region has the DNA TGTGCCACCAGCAGAGCGGGCTCTTACAATGAGCAGTTCTTC. Protein product: CATSRAGSYNEQFF.

J is TRBJ1-1 and V is TRBV4-1, with D possibly being TRBD1 (6 bases). Germline lookup yields CDR1 MGHRA and CDR2 YSYEKL. The CDR3 is 16 residues long. Trimming stripped 3 bases from V and 3 bases from J, with 17 bases between. The CDR3 loop is CASSQAQQGRYTEAFF. CDR3 coding DNA: TGCGCCAGCAGCCAGGCCCAACAGGGCAGATACACTGAAGCTTTCTTT.

The genes are TRBV7-3 and TRBJ2-2, with 10 bases aligning to TRBD2. Trimming at V came to 1 base and at J to 4 bases, leaving 3 bases not matched to a gene. The CDR3 has 16 amino acids. Germline V lookup: CDR1 SGHTA, CDR2 FQGTGA. The CDR3: CASSLNPSGGTGELFF. CDR3 coding DNA: TGTGCCAGCAGCTTAAACCCTAGCGGGGGCACCGGGGAGCTGTTTTTT.